This TCR beta chain is from a study of glioma-infiltrating T cells. Points from the study as a whole: Only very few CDR3 sequences appeared in both tissue and blood. Non-neoplastic patients had below-expected tissue-blood divergence, while all gliomas exceeded expectation.

In this sample, this clonotype turned up many times. As yet, its antigen is unknown. With 2 bases removed from V and 4 bases from J, the gap between germline ends came to 11 bases. Germline CDR1 and CDR2: MNHNS and SASEGT. This CDR3 region has 14 residues. Using RNA template, CDR3s of TCR alpha and beta were amplified with iRepertoire arm-PCR. For one-step reverse transcription and amplification, about 85-400 ng of tissue mRNA or PBMC total RNA was used. TCRdb recomputed calls from the multiplex PCR reads with MiXCR, one row per CDR3 protein. Among some 180,000 distinct CDR3 sequences listed, 32% were seen once.

The chain carries TRBV6-1 and TRBJ1-2, with TRBD1 as a possible D gene (6 bases). The sequence derives from a human donor with low-grade glioma or glioblastoma, undergoing nonglioma brain surgery, or in good health (not recorded which). The sequenced sample consisted of glioma tissue, nonneoplastic brain tissue, or PBMCs (not recorded which). CDR3 in amino acids: CASSEIQGSYGYTF. The CDR3 nucleotides are TGTGCCAGCAGTGAAATCCAGGGGAGCTATGGCTACACCTTC.